This T cell receptor beta chain was identified during a study of response to subunit inactivated influenza vaccine. TCRdb used MiXCR to reprocess the RT-PCR reads, holding one entry per CDR3 protein. Here the sample spans approximately 530,000 distinct CDR3 sequences, 10% to 15% being singletons. The ends lost 10 bases at V and 2 bases at J; junction bases unmatched: 8. This CDR3 region has 15 residues. The input for sequencing was PBMCs from blood, taken more than 35 days after vaccination. The V call is TRBV12-3 or TRBV12-4, the J call TRBJ2-2; 9 positions agree with TRBD1. The sequence came from a man in his fifties or sixties who received an inactivated influenza vaccine. The CDR3 sequence is CANFGTGPNTGELFF. CDR3 sequence (DNA): TGTGCCAACTTCGGGACAGGGCCAAACACCGGGGAGCTGTTTTTT.